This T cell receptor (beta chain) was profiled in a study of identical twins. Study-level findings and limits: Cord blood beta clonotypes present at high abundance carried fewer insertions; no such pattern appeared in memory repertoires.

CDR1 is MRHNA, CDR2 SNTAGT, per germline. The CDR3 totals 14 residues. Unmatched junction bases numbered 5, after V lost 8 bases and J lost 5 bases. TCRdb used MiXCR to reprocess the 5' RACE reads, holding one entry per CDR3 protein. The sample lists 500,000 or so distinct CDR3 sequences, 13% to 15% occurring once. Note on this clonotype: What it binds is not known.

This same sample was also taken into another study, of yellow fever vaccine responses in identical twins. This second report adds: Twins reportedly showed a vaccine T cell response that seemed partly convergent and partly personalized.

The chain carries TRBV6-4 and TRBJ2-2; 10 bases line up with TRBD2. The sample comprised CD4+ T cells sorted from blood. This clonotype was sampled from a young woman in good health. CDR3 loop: CASGLTSGTGELFF. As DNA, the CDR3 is TGTGCCAGCGGACTGACTAGCGGGACCGGGGAGCTGTTTTTT.